The 29 T cell receptor beta chains reported below all come from one sample, sequenced in a study of OX40 agonist ivuxolimab in advanced cancers. Here immunoSEQ multiplex PCR was the method, and the copy in TCRdb shows in-frame clones only, minus some. The sample holds under 55,000 clones; approximately 80% are singletons and the top ten take 9.5% to 15%. The sample was CD4+ or CD8+ T cells sorted from blood, taken in a trial of the OX40 agonist ivuxolimab. The origin of the receptors is an adult with an advanced solid tumor such as melanoma, head and neck, liver or kidney cancer.

The chain carries TRBV27 and TRBJ2-3; tentative D call: TRBD1 (5 bases). The CDR3 sequence is 16 residues long. The V and J ends lost 4 bases and 3 bases respectively, with 17 bases between them. Germline V lookup: CDR1 MNHEY, CDR2 SMNVEV (reference sequence). The CDR3 sequence is CASSSQTARETDTQYF. The CDR3 nucleotides are TGTGCCAGCAGTTCACAGACAGCAAGGGAAACAGATACGCAGTATTTT.

The V and J genes are TRBV7-2 and TRBJ1-1; no clear D gene. The CDR3 extends over 15 amino acids. Trimming pared 1 base from V and 1 base from J, leaving 10 bases between. The germline CDR1 and CDR2 sequences are SGHTA and FQGNSA. The CDR3 nucleotides read TGTGCCAGCAGCTTAGTTCGCCAGGCGAACACTGAAGCTTTCTTT. Translating it yields CASSLVRQANTEAFF.

The rearrangement links TRBV6-6 to TRBJ1-4; the D is unclear. Trimming removed 2 bases from V and 7 bases from J, with 14 bases in between. Germline CDR1 MNHNY, CDR2 SVGAGI (reference sequence). This CDR3 region has 15 residues. The CDR3 here is CASSYGGGNPEKLFF. DNA for the CDR3: TGTGCCAGCAGTTACGGCGGCGGAAATCCTGAAAAACTGTTTTTT.

This sequence joins TRBV11-1 and TRBJ2-5; 8 positions match TRBD2. Germline CDR1 and CDR2: SGHAT and FQDESV (reference sequence). Trimming cost V 3 bases and J 5 bases; bases outside gene matches: 8. This CDR3 is built from 15 residues. The CDR3 bases are TGTGCCAGCAGCTTGGGCGGGGGGCGTGTGGAGACCCAGTACTTC. Translated, it gives CASSLGGGRVETQYF.

This rearrangement joins TRBV7-9 to TRBJ1-1; 7 bases fit TRBD1. This CDR3 is built from 14 residues. In germline, CDR1 is SEHNR, CDR2 FQNEAQ (reference sequence). V shed 0 bases and J 7 bases; nucleotides not matched to a gene: 5. This CDR3 reads CASSLAGAGGEAFF. CDR3 nucleotides: TGTGCCAGCAGCTTAGCCGGAGCAGGGGGTGAAGCTTTCTTT.

V is TRBV2 and J is TRBJ1-5; D gene uncertain. The CDR3 covers 13 residues. Germline assignment: CDR1 SNHLY and CDR2 FYNNEI. V lost 0 bases to trimming and J lost 11 bases, with 11 bases between them. For the CDR3, the DNA is TGTGCCAGCAGTGAAGCGCTTGCGAGGGCCCAGCATTTT. It is translated as CASSEALARAQHF.

This chain uses TRBV6-6 with TRBJ1-1; 7 bases match TRBD1. The CDR3 has 14 amino acids. Germline V gene lookup returns CDR1 MNHNY and CDR2 SVGAGI (reference sequence). V lost 0 bases to trimming and J lost 8 bases; unmatched junction nucleotides: 6. This CDR3 reads CASSYSRQGLEAFF. The DNA for the CDR3 is TGTGCCAGCAGTTACTCTCGACAGGGCTTAGAAGCTTTCTTT.

The CDR3 is CASSFGQGSYEQYF. The CDR3 DNA is TGTGCCAGCAGTTTCGGACAGGGCTCCTACGAGCAGTACTTC. The chain links TRBV6-5 to TRBJ2-7, with TRBD1 identical over 8 bases. After removal of 4 bases from V and 0 bases from J, the junction contained 2 bases not matched to a gene. This CDR3 is built from 14 residues. Germline CDR1 MNHEY, CDR2 SVGAGI.

This CDR3 is CAWANVNSPLHF. The CDR3 coding sequence is TGTGCCTGGGCTAATGTAAATTCACCCCTCCACTTT. The chain employs TRBV30 and TRBJ1-6; D is unclear. V lost 5 bases, J lost 7 bases, and 9 bases lay in between. CDR3 length equals 12 residues. CDR1 and CDR2 from the germline V gene are GTSNPN and SVGIG (reference sequence).

The V and J genes are TRBV7-2 and TRBJ1-2; tentative D call: TRBD1 (6 bases). The ends were cut back, 2 bases at V and 3 bases at J, with 13 bases in the middle. CDR3 length: 15 residues. Germline V lookup: CDR1 SGHTA, CDR2 FQGNSA. CDR3 protein: CASSLQKGGHYGYTF. For the CDR3, the DNA is TGTGCCAGCAGCTTACAAAAGGGGGGTCACTATGGCTACACCTTC. Full variable domain (remainder filled in from reference TRBV7-2 and TRBJ1-2): GAGVSQSPSNKVTEKGKDVELRCDPISGHTALYWYRQSLGQGLEFLIYFQGNSAPDKSGLPSDRFSAERTGGSVSTLTIQRTQQEDSAVYLCASSLQKGGHYGYTFGSGTRLTVV.

V is TRBV5-1 and J is TRBJ2-1; 7 bases line up with TRBD2. This CDR3 region has 15 residues. CDR1 SGHRS and CDR2 YFSETQ come from the germline V gene. Trimming at V came to 0 bases and at J to 10 bases, leaving 10 bases not matched to a gene. This chain's CDR3 is CASSLDIAGVGEQFF. The CDR3 coding sequence is TGCGCCAGCAGCTTGGACATAGCGGGTGTCGGGGAGCAGTTCTTC.

V gene TRBV30 combines with J gene TRBJ2-1; D is unclear. CDR3 length: 14 residues. CDR1 and CDR2 from the germline V gene are GTSNPN and SVGIG (reference sequence). Trimming shortened V by 0 bases and J by 3 bases, and 9 bases separated the two germline ends. Here the CDR3 DNA reads TGTGCCTGGAGTGTTCGGCCGGACTACAATGAGCAGTTCTTC. Residues: CAWSVRPDYNEQFF.

The chain recombines TRBV7-2 with TRBJ2-5; maybe TRBD2 (5 bases). CDR3 length: 16 residues. V was clipped by 5 bases and J by 3 bases, with 19 bases between them. Germline V CDR1 and CDR2: SGHTA, FQGNSA. CDR3 in DNA: TGTGCCAGCAGCATCCCCTTACCGGGATCCAAAGAGACCCAGTACTTC. Protein: CASSIPLPGSKETQYF.

In its sample, this clone was seen a few times. In nucleotides, the CDR3 is TGTGCCAGCAGCTTGAACCCACAGGGGCGCTGGGACACCGGGGAGCTGTTTTTT. Protein product: CASSLNPQGRWDTGELFF. The chain uses TRBV5-6 and TRBJ2-2, with 7 bases identical to TRBD1. With 1 base clipped from V and 3 bases from J, the junction kept 12 bases outside the gene matches. From germline, CDR1 is SGHDT and CDR2 YYEEEE. The CDR3 spans 18 residues.

The J gene is TRBJ2-4, the V gene TRBV2; TRBD1 matches at 9 bases. The CDR3 totals 14 residues. Unmatched junction bases numbered 3, after V lost 5 bases and J lost 4 bases. Germline CDR1 and CDR2: SNHLY and FYNNEI. CDR3 protein: CASSPGTGKNIQYF. The DNA of the CDR3 is TGTGCCAGCAGTCCCGGGACAGGGAAAAACATTCAGTACTTC.

Regarding this clone: Other nucleotide sequences in the sample specify the same CDR3. V usage is TRBV5-1 and J usage is TRBJ1-5; no reliable D call. V lost 0 bases, J lost 2 bases, and 9 bases lay in between. This CDR3 has 15 residues. CDR1 SGHRS and CDR2 YFSETQ come from the germline V gene. The DNA of the CDR3 is TGCGCCAGCAGCTTGGCCCCCGGGGGCAATCAGCCCCAGCATTTT. This gives the protein CASSLAPGGNQPQHF.

The V gene is TRBV6-5, the J gene TRBJ2-5, with 8 bases lining up with TRBD2. The ends lost 6 bases at V and 2 bases at J; junction bases unmatched: 8. CDR3 length: 15 amino acids. Per germline, CDR1 MNHEY and CDR2 SVGAGI. In DNA, the CDR3 is TGTGCCAGCAGCCCCACTAGCGGACCGCAAGAGACCCAGTACTTC. Its translation: CASSPTSGPQETQYF.

CDR3: CATRGAANTGELFF. The CDR3 nucleotides are TGCGCCACGAGAGGGGCCGCGAACACCGGGGAGCTGTTTTTT. The rearrangement joins TRBV10-1 to TRBJ2-2; the D gene could be TRBD1 or TRBD2 (5 bases each). The CDR3 runs to 14 residues. CDR1 WNHNN and CDR2 SYGVQD come from the germline V gene (reference sequence). Trimming stripped 10 bases from V and 0 bases from J, with 12 bases between.

In regard to this clone: Different DNA sequences within this sample yield the same CDR3. This chain uses TRBV7-2 with TRBJ2-7; D gene ambiguous. Trimming took 5 bases from V and 4 from J, leaving 9 bases between them. The germline CDR1 and CDR2 sequences are SGHTA and FQGNSA. This CDR3 comprises 12 residues. Here the CDR3 DNA reads TGTGCCAGCAGCCAAGGATTGTACGAGCAGTACTTC. Encoded protein: CASSQGLYEQYF.

This chain links TRBV19 with TRBJ1-4; possible D gene TRBD1, 5 bases. Trimming removed 4 bases at V and 7 bases at J, with 16 bases between. CDR1 and CDR2 (germline): LNHDA, SQIVND (reference sequence). The CDR3 spans 15 residues. The CDR3 spells CASSNFGAAPEKLFF. DNA of the CDR3: TGTGCCAGTAGTAATTTCGGGGCAGCTCCTGAAAAACTGTTTTTT.

The J gene is TRBJ2-3, the V gene TRBV30; 12 nucleotides match TRBD2. Germline V gives CDR1 GTSNPN, CDR2 SVGIG (reference sequence). The CDR3 runs to 14 residues. The CDR3 DNA sequence: TGTGCGTGGGGGACTAGCGGGAGCACAGATACGCAGTATTTT. Its protein is CAWGTSGSTDTQYF.

V and J are TRBV28 and TRBJ2-7, with no clear D. From germline, CDR1 is MDHEN and CDR2 SYDVKM. This CDR3 is built from 14 residues. Trimming took 2 bases from V and 10 from J, leaving 18 bases between them. The DNA for the CDR3 is TGTGCCAGCAGTTTAGGAGCCCAGATTACGTTCCAGTACTTC. Amino acid sequence: CASSLGAQITFQYF.

The gene calls are TRBV19 and TRBJ1-4; D uncertain. The CDR3 consists of 15 residues. The germline V gene has CDR1 LNHDA and CDR2 SQIVND (reference sequence). V lost 2 bases and J 6 bases, leaving 13 bases between the germline ends. The CDR3 bases are TGTGCCAGTAGTATAAACCGGGCCCTTGATGAAAAACTGTTTTTT. It is translated as CASSINRALDEKLFF.

The V call is TRBV19, the J call TRBJ1-5; 7 bases align to TRBD1. The CDR3 is made up of 16 amino acids. Germline assignment: CDR1 LNHDA and CDR2 SQIVND (reference sequence). After removal of 5 bases from V and 1 base from J, the junction contained 8 bases not matched to a gene. CDR3 in DNA: TGTGCCAGTAGTGGAGAGACAGGGCGAAGCAATCAGCCCCAGCATTTT. Translated: CASSGETGRSNQPQHF.

The chain joins TRBV10-3 to TRBJ1-2, with a weak D call TRBD1 (5 bases). With 0 bases removed from V and 4 bases from J, the gap between germline ends came to 12 bases. Germline V gene data show CDR1 as ENHRY and CDR2 as SYGVKD. CDR3 length equals 15 residues. The CDR3 reads CAISESGGIGYGYTF. The CDR3 bases are TGTGCCATCAGTGAGTCGGGGGGGATCGGCTATGGCTACACCTTC.

The V call is TRBV30, the J call TRBJ1-2; D ambiguous. The CDR3 sequence is 13 residues long. Deletions cut 3 bases from V and 1 base from J, with 9 bases between. The V gene's germline CDR1 is GTSNPN and CDR2 SVGIG (reference sequence). CDR3 DNA: TGTGCCTGGAGCGAGGACTTTAACTATGGCTACACCTTC. This encodes CAWSEDFNYGYTF.

The chain has TRBV5-6 and TRBJ2-5; D uncertain. Between the trimmed V and J ends, which lost 0 bases and 2 bases, there was a span of 5 bases. Germline values: CDR1 SGHDT, CDR2 YYEEEE. The CDR3 totals 13 residues. The CDR3 sequence: CASSLGLQETQYF. The CDR3 nucleotides read TGTGCCAGCAGCTTGGGACTGCAAGAGACCCAGTACTTC. Based on the CDR3 plus reference TRBV5-6 and TRBJ2-5, the full variable domain is DAGVTQSPTHLIKTRGQQVTLRCSPKSGHDTVSWYQQALGQGPQFIFQYYEEEERQRGNFPDRFSGHQFPNYSSELNVNALLLGDSALYLCASSLGLQETQYFGPGTRLLVL.

The chain uses TRBV7-9 and TRBJ1-4; TRBD1 agrees at 7 bases. CDR1 SEHNR and CDR2 FQNEAQ come from the germline V gene (reference sequence). The CDR3 covers 16 residues. V lost 5 bases and J lost 0; bases outside the gene matches: 6. The CDR3 nucleotides read TGTGCCAGCAGCCCCGGGACAGAAGCAACTAATGAAAAACTGTTTTTT. Translating gives CASSPGTEATNEKLFF.

The chain combines TRBV6-1 with TRBJ2-3; TRBD2 is a possible D gene (5 bases). In germline, CDR1 is MNHNS, CDR2 SASEGT. The CDR3 spans 15 residues. Between the trimmed V and J ends, which lost 2 bases and 3 bases, there was a span of 12 bases. The CDR3 spells CASSEPGLRTDTQYF. Here the CDR3 DNA reads TGTGCCAGCAGTGAACCGGGGTTACGTACAGATACGCAGTATTTT.